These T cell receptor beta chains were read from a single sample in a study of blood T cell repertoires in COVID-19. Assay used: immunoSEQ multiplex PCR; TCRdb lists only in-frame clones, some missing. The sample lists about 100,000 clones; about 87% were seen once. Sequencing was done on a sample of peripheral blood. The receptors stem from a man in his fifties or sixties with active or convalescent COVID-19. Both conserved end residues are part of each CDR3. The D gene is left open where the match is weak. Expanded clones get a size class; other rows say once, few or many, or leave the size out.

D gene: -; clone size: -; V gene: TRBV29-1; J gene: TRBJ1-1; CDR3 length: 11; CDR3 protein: CSVLAGTEAFF; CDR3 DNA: TGCAGCGTTCTAGCCGGAACTGAAGCTTTCTTT
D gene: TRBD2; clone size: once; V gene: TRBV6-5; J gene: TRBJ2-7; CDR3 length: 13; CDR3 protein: CASRPSGSYEQYF; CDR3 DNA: TGTGCCAGCAGACCTAGCGGGAGCTACGAGCAGTACTTC
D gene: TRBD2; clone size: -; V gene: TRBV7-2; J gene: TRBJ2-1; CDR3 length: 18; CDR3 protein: CASSLNRASGRANNEQFF; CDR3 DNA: TGTGCCAGCAGCTTAAATAGGGCTAGCGGGAGGGCAAACAATGAGCAGTTCTTC
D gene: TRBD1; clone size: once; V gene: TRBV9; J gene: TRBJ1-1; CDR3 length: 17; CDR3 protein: CASSVGAMDREYTEAFF; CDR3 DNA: TGTGCCAGCAGCGTAGGTGCTATGGACAGGGAGTACACTGAAGCTTTCTTT
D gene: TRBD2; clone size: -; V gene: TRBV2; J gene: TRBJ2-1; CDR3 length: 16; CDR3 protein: CASRPQISSGSTQQFF; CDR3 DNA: TGTGCCAGCAGGCCACAGATCTCTAGCGGGAGTACCCAGCAGTTCTTC
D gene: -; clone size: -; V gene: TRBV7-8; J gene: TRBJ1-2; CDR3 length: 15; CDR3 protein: CASSLASSGNYGYTF; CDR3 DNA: TGTGCCAGCAGCTTAGCGAGTTCAGGGAACTATGGCTACACCTTC
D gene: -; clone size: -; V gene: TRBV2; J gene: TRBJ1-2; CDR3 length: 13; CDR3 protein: CASSVVLAYGYTF; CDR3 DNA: TGTGCCAGCAGTGTAGTACTTGCCTATGGCTACACCTTC
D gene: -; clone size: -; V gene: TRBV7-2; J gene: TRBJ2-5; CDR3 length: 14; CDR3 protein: CASSLRSGQETQYF; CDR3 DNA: TGTGCCAGCAGCTTACGGAGCGGCCAAGAGACCCAGTACTTC
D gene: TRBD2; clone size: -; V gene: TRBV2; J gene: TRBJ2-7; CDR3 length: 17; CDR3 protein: CASSEALRGTSAYEQYF; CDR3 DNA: TGTGCCAGCAGTGAAGCGCTTCGGGGGACTAGCGCATACGAGCAGTACTTC
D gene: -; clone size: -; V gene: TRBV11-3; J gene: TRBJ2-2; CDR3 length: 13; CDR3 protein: CASSLDGGGELFF; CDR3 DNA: TGTGCCAGCAGCTTAGATGGCGGCGGGGAGCTGTTTTTT
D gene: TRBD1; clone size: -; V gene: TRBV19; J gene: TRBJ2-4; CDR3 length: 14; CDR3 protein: CASNRRGGSGIQYF; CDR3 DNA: TGTGCCAGTAACCGGAGAGGGGGCAGTGGCATTCAGTACTTC
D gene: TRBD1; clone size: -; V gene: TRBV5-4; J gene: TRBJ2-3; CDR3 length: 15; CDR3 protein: CASSLDRGLTDTQYF; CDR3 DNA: TGTGCCAGCAGCCTGGACAGGGGGCTCACAGATACGCAGTATTTT
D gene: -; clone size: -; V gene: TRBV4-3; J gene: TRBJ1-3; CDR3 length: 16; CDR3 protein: CASSHDTGRAGNTIYF; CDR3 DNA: TGCGCCAGCAGCCATGACACAGGGAGGGCTGGAAACACCATATATTTT
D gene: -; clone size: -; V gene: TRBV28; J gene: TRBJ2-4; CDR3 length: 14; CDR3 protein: CASGEGVDKNIQYF; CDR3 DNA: TGTGCCAGCGGGGAGGGGGTGGACAAAAACATTCAGTACTTC
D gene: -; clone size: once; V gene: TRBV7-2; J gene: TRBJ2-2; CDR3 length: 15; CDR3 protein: CASSLAGSNTGELFF; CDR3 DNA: TGTGCCAGCAGCCTCGCGGGATCGAACACCGGGGAGCTGTTTTTT
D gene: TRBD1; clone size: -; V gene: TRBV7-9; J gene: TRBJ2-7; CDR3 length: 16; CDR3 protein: CASSLTAGTGGNEQYF; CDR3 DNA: TGTGCCAGCAGCTTAACCGCCGGGACAGGGGGCAACGAGCAGTACTTC
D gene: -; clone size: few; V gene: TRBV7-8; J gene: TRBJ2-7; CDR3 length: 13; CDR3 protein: CASSLGQNYEQYF; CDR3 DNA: TGTGCCAGCAGCTTAGGACAGAACTACGAGCAGTACTTC
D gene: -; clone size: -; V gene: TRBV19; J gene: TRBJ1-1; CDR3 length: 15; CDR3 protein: CASRTTGTPNTEAFF; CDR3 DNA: TGTGCCAGTAGGACTACCGGGACACCGAACACTGAAGCTTTCTTT
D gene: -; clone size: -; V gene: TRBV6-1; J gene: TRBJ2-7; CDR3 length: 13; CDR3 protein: CASSEWRSYEQYF; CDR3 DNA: TGTGCCAGCAGTGAGTGGCGGAGCTACGAGCAGTACTTC
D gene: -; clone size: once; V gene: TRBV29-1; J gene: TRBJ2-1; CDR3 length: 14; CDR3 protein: CSVEADSWNNEQFF; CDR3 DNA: TGCAGCGTTGAAGCGGACAGTTGGAACAATGAGCAGTTCTTC